Only one count was recorded for the clone carrying this T cell receptor (beta chain). This table comes from immunoSEQ multiplex PCR, and its TCRdb copy is limited to in-frame clones, with some not included. This table holds tens of thousands of clones, approximately 86% found once. These data are taken from a study of blood T cell repertoires in COVID-19. The germline CDR1 and CDR2 sequences are SGHDT and YYEEEE. Unmatched junction bases numbered 8, after V lost 1 base and J lost 2 bases. CDR3 length: 16 amino acids. Sequencing input: peripheral blood. This sequence joins TRBV5-6 and TRBJ1-2; 7 nucleotides match TRBD1. The origin of this receptor is a woman older than 75 with acute or convalescent COVID-19. CDR3 protein: CASSLTTGAQNYGYTF. CDR3 nucleotide sequence: TGTGCCAGCAGCTTGACTACAGGGGCCCAAAACTATGGCTACACCTTC.